A single sample gave rise to the 24 T cell receptor beta chains below, sequenced in a study of blood T cells in healthy people across ages. Sample-barcoded 5' priming and a J-beta primer mix drove a second PCR of about 6 to 12 cycles. TCRdb re-called the 5' RACE reads through MiXCR, storing one row per CDR3 protein. The sample gives about 1,400,000 distinct CDR3 sequences, approximately 63% of which show up once; under 8.5% is in the top ten. The sequencing sample was made of blood. The source is a man aged 18-30 years in good health.

This clonotype has more than one count but fewer than ten. The rearrangement links TRBV6-5 to TRBJ2-7, with 7 nucleotides matching TRBD1. The CDR3 consists of 14 residues. V was pared by 7 bases and J by 3 bases, with 9 bases of the junction left unmatched. Germline lookup yields CDR1 MNHEY and CDR2 SVGAGI. CDR3 sequence: CASTYGAGGYEQYF. CDR3 DNA sequence: TGTGCCAGCACCTACGGGGCAGGGGGCTACGAGCAGTACTTC.

The V call is TRBV6-1, the J call TRBJ2-4; 15 bases are shared with TRBD2. The J call may be wrong; the DNA end is better matched by TRBJ2-7. The V gene's germline CDR1 is MNHNS and CDR2 SASEGT. CDR3 length: 17 residues. The CDR3, as DNA: TGTGCCAGCAGCCCAGGACTAGCGGGAGGGGTTCCCTACGAGCAGTACTTC. Translated: CASSPGLAGGVPYEQYF.

Here the CDR3 DNA reads TGCAGCGTTGGGGGGGTCGCTAGCGGGGGTTACGAGCAGTACTTC. Protein sequence: CSVGGVASGGYEQYF. The chain has TRBV29-1 and TRBJ2-7, with 10 nucleotides matching TRBD2. CDR3 size: 15 residues. Looked up from germline, CDR1 is SQVTM and CDR2 is ANQGSEA. The V gene end was trimmed by 4 bases and the J gene end by 4 bases; junction bases not matched to a gene: 10.

This clonotype has just a few counts. The chain links TRBV2 to TRBJ2-7; TRBD2 aligns across 7 bases. This CDR3 comprises 13 residues. J gave up 5 bases and V 7 bases, and 8 bases lay outside the gene matches. The germline gives CDR1 SNHLY, CDR2 FYNNEI. The CDR3 region is CASTSGMPHEQYF. CDR3 in DNA: TGTGCCAGCACCAGCGGGATGCCCCACGAGCAGTACTTC.

V and J are TRBV9 and TRBJ2-7; D tentatively reads TRBD1 or TRBD2 (5 bases each). CDR3 length: 14 amino acids. The germline V and J ends were trimmed by 0 bases and 6 bases, with 13 bases remaining between them. Germline CDR1 SGDLS, CDR2 YYNGEE. The CDR3 DNA follows: TGTGCCAGCAGCGTAGAAAGGGACGGAGCCGAGCAGTACTTC. It is translated as CASSVERDGAEQYF.

CDR3 sequence reads: CASSPRLAGGGETQYF. The DNA of the CDR3 is TGTGCCAGCAGCCCCAGACTGGCGGGGGGCGGGGAGACCCAGTACTTC. The chain has TRBV7-2 and TRBJ2-5; 8 bases are shared with TRBD2. CDR1 is SGHTA, CDR2 FQGNSA, per germline. The ends lost 5 bases at V and 5 bases at J; junction bases unmatched: 13. The CDR3 runs to 16 residues.

The J gene is TRBJ2-1, the V gene TRBV6-5; possibly TRBD1 for D (6 bases). The CDR3 is 17 residues long. CDR1 and CDR2 (germline): MNHEY, SVGAGI. V shed 4 bases and J shed 4 bases, with 20 bases lying between them. The DNA for the CDR3 is TGTGCCAGCAGTTCTCTTGGGACACGAGTCGATTACAATGAGCAGTTCTTC. Translated, it gives CASSSLGTRVDYNEQFF.

The chain is built from TRBV10-3 and TRBJ2-1; D may be TRBD1 or TRBD2 (5 bases each). The germline CDR1 and CDR2 sequences are ENHRY and SYGVKD. V was trimmed by 4 bases and J by 5 bases, leaving 12 bases between them. The CDR3 is made up of 14 amino acids. The CDR3 region has the DNA TGTGCCATCAGTGCGAGAGGGGATAACAATGAGCAGTTCTTC. Its translation: CAISARGDNNEQFF.

A remark on this clonotype: Sequence at one end of the junction differs from germline and may be a read error. The V call is TRBV29-1, the J call TRBJ2-1, with D tentatively TRBD2 (5 bases). Germline-derived CDR1 and CDR2 are SQVTM and ANQGSEA. CDR3 size: 14 residues. CDR3 protein: CCVEGAPRGNEQFF. CDR3 bases: TGCTGCGTTGAGGGTGCGCCCCGGGGCAATGAGCAGTTCTTC.

This clonotype was picked up one time. One end of the junction fails to match germline, which may point to a read error. The chain joins TRBV12-3 or TRBV12-4 to TRBJ2-7, with 7 positions matching TRBD2. This CDR3 contains 16 residues. CDR3 coding DNA: TGTGACAGCAGTTCCTCGATTGGGGGAGGGCAAAACGAGCAGTACTTC. Its translation is CDSSSSIGGGQNEQYF.

This clonotype was found a few times. The chain links TRBV7-8 to TRBJ2-1; D gene unclear. Trimming left V 0 bases short and J 12 bases short, with 12 bases between. The V gene's germline CDR1 is SGHVS and CDR2 FQNEAQ. The CDR3 spans 13 residues. The CDR3 here is CASSLAMAVGQFF. As DNA, the CDR3 is TGTGCCAGCAGCTTAGCGATGGCTGTGGGGCAGTTCTTC.

This clonotype was seen a handful of times. In nucleotides, the CDR3 is TGTGCCAGCAGCTCGGGACGGATTTTTCAGTACTTC. Protein sequence: CASSSGRIFQYF. This chain connects TRBV7-2 to TRBJ2-7; either TRBD1 or TRBD2 may supply D (5 bases each). Germline V gene lookup returns CDR1 SGHTA and CDR2 FQGNSA. This CDR3 contains 12 residues. V shed 4 bases and J shed 10 bases, with 14 bases lying between them.

This clonotype has more than one count but fewer than ten. This chain uses TRBV4-1 with TRBJ2-1; D ambiguous. The CDR3 totals 12 residues. V dropped 0 bases and J dropped 10 bases, with 7 bases sitting between them. From germline, CDR1 is MGHRA and CDR2 YSYEKL. DNA of the CDR3: TGCGCCAGCAGCCAAGAGTCCGGGGAGCAGTTCTTC. Amino acid sequence: CASSQESGEQFF.

The chain joins TRBV27 to TRBJ2-3, with D maybe TRBD2 (6 bases). The germline gives CDR1 MNHEY, CDR2 SMNVEV (reference sequence). V lost 5 bases and J 5 bases, leaving 20 bases between the germline ends. The CDR3 spans 16 residues. This CDR3 reads CASSPLTGRFEDTQYF. CDR3 DNA sequence: TGTGCCAGCAGTCCTTTGACGGGGAGGTTTGAAGATACGCAGTATTTT.

The chain employs TRBV25-1 and TRBJ1-1; 7 nucleotides line up with TRBD1. Germline CDR1 MGHDK, CDR2 SYGVNS. The CDR3 has 13 residues. Trimming removed 3 bases from V and 7 bases from J; junction bases left unmatched: 5. CDR3 DNA: TGTGCCAGCAGTGATAAATGGGACAGTGAAGCTTTCTTT. The encoded protein is CASSDKWDSEAFF.

J is TRBJ2-7 and V is TRBV29-1; D ambiguous. The germline gives CDR1 SQVTM, CDR2 ANQGSEA. V shed 4 bases and J shed 0 bases, with 16 bases lying between them. The CDR3 runs 15 residues. The CDR3 protein is CSVVDDAISSYEQYF. DNA for the CDR3: TGCAGCGTTGTTGATGATGCCATTAGCTCCTACGAGCAGTACTTC.

The genes are TRBV5-8 and TRBJ1-1; perhaps TRBD1 as D (6 bases). This CDR3 contains 15 residues. V dropped 7 bases and J dropped 2 bases, with 18 bases sitting between them. The germline CDR1 and CDR2 sequences are SGHTS and YDEGEE. The DNA for the CDR3 is TGTGCCAGCGGAACCGGGGGGCCGGGCAACACTGAAGCTTTCTTT. Encoded protein: CASGTGGPGNTEAFF.

The J gene is TRBJ2-1, the V gene TRBV27; a weak D match, TRBD2 (5 bases). V was trimmed by 2 bases and J by 2 bases, leaving 13 bases between them. The CDR3 is 16 residues long. Germline CDR1 is MNHEY and CDR2 is SMNVEV (reference sequence). The CDR3 DNA reads TGTGCCAGCAGTTTACCGGGAAACCCCACCTACAATGAGCAGTTCTTC. This encodes CASSLPGNPTYNEQFF.

The chain has TRBV7-9 and TRBJ2-1; TRBD2 agrees at 9 bases. The V segment lost 5 bases and the J segment 3 bases; nucleotides outside the gene matches: 11. Germline CDR1 reads SEHNR; CDR2 reads FQNEAQ (reference sequence). The CDR3 runs 17 residues. The CDR3 nucleotides are TGTGCCAGCAGCCCGCCGGCTAGCGGGAATATCTACAATGAGCAGTTCTTC. Translated, it gives CASSPPASGNIYNEQFF.

The chain uses TRBV6-2 or TRBV6-3 and TRBJ2-7, with TRBD1 as a possible D gene (5 bases). This CDR3 is built from 14 residues. The V gene lost 2 bases and the J gene lost 4 bases, with 12 bases spanning the gap. CDR1 is MNHEY and CDR2 is SVGEGT in the germline V gene. Written as DNA, the CDR3 is TGTGCCAGCAGTTACGAAGCAGGGTTGTACGAGCAGTACTTC. Encoded protein: CASSYEAGLYEQYF.

The rearrangement joins TRBV9 to TRBJ2-5; D may correspond to TRBD1 or TRBD2 (5 bases each). This CDR3 comprises 16 residues. Germline loops: CDR1 SGDLS, CDR2 YYNGEE. V was trimmed by 0 bases and J by 2 bases, leaving 14 bases between them. CDR3 nucleotides: TGTGCCAGCAGCGTAGGGGTCACGTGGGGGCAAGAGACCCAGTACTTC. Its translation is CASSVGVTWGQETQYF.

This clonotype was seen just once. V gene TRBV7-2 combines with J gene TRBJ2-1; 10 bases are shared with TRBD2. The V gene's germline CDR1 is SGHTA and CDR2 FQGNSA. The CDR3 runs to 17 residues. V shed 0 bases and J 13 bases; nucleotides not matched to a gene: 15. DNA of the CDR3: TGTGCCAGCAGCTTAGCGCTGCTAGCGGGAGAGGGTGAGACCCAGTTCTTC. It yields the protein CASSLALLAGEGETQFF.

The chain combines TRBV7-2 with TRBJ1-6; D remains unclear. V lost 5 bases, J lost 13 bases, and 12 bases lay in between. The CDR3 loop spans 12 amino acids. Per germline, CDR1 SGHTA and CDR2 FQGNSA. The CDR3 reads CASSRALSPLHF. CDR3 in DNA: TGTGCCAGCAGCCGGGCCCTTAGCCCCCTCCACTTT. The whole variable domain, remainder taken from reference TRBV7-2 and TRBJ1-6, is GAGVSQSPSNKVTEKGKDVELRCDPISGHTALYWYRQSLGQGLEFLIYFQGNSAPDKSGLPSDRFSAERTGGSVSTLTIQRTQQEDSAVYLCASSRALSPLHFGNGTRLTVT.

The J gene is TRBJ2-2, the V gene TRBV6-4, with D maybe TRBD2 (6 bases). CDR1 MRHNA and CDR2 SNTAGT come from the germline V gene. This CDR3 spans 14 amino acids. V was cut by 4 bases and J by 4 bases, with 10 bases left in between. CDR3 sequence (DNA): TGTGCCAGCAGTGTTTCCGGGGGCACCGGGGAGCTGTTTTTT. Its translation: CASSVSGGTGELFF.